This is a list of T cell receptor beta chains from one sample in a study of blood T cells in healthy people across ages. TCRdb recomputed calls from the 5' RACE reads with MiXCR, one row per CDR3 protein. The sample lists more than 1 million distinct CDR3 sequences, around 43% occurring once. Material: blood. Source of these receptors: a woman aged 60-70 years in good health. Each CDR3 is given with its conserved first and last residue. The order of the fields is V gene, J gene, D gene, clone size, CDR3 protein, CDR3 DNA. The D gene is left open where the match is weak. A row's size may be missing; if present it is once, few, many or a size class.

>TRBV28|TRBJ2-7|-|-
CASSFDIYEQYF
TGTGCCAGCAGTTTCGATATTTACGAGCAGTACTTC
>TRBV5-5|TRBJ2-1|TRBD2|few
CASRRGTSVDEQFF
TGTGCCAGCAGACGTGGGACTAGCGTTGATGAGCAGTTCTTC
>TRBV12-3/TRBV12-4|TRBJ1-1|-|-
CAGSLGGTEAFF
TGTGCCGGCAGTTTGGGAGGCACTGAAGCTTTCTTT
>TRBV5-1|TRBJ2-3|-|-
CASSPDGDRTDTQYF
TGCGCCAGCAGCCCGGATGGGGACCGCACAGATACGCAGTATTTT
>TRBV20-1|TRBJ2-7|TRBD2|-
CSAAYSGRSYEQYF
TGCAGTGCTGCCTATAGCGGGAGAAGTTACGAGCAGTACTTC
>TRBV7-2|TRBJ1-2|-|-
CASSPSRQNYGYTF
TGTGCCAGCAGCCCCTCCAGACAGAACTATGGCTACACCTTC
>TRBV20-1|TRBJ2-7|-|few
CSAPWGQGLPISYEQYF
TGCAGTGCTCCTTGGGGGCAGGGTTTACCTATCTCCTACGAGCAGTACTTC
>TRBV2|TRBJ2-6|-|many
CASSRHDSGANVLTF
TGTGCCAGCAGTCGACATGACTCTGGGGCCAACGTCCTGACTTTC
>TRBV30|TRBJ2-7|-|-
CAWIGGAMDEQYF
TGTGCCTGGATTGGGGGAGCAATGGACGAGCAGTACTTC
>TRBV4-2|TRBJ2-5|-|many
CASSQGASAQETQYF
TGTGCCAGCAGCCAAGGGGCGAGCGCTCAAGAGACCCAGTACTTC
>TRBV4-2|TRBJ2-7|TRBD2|-
CASSPKLQRGAYEQYF
TGTGCCAGCAGCCCTAAACTGCAGCGGGGGGCCTACGAGCAGTACTTC
>TRBV27|TRBJ1-2|-|many
CASSRGNYGYTF
TGTGCCAGCAGCAGGGGAAACTATGGCTACACCTTC
>TRBV18|TRBJ2-7|TRBD2|-
CASSPSAGGTYNEQYF
TGTGCCAGCTCACCGTCGGCGGGAGGGACCTACAATGAGCAGTACTTC
>TRBV2|TRBJ1-5|-|few
CASRRRSGSNNQPQHF
TGTGCCAGCAGGCGTAGATCCGGGAGTAACAATCAGCCCCAGCATTTT
>TRBV9|TRBJ2-7|-|-
CASSVGPDSYEQYF
TGTGCCAGCAGCGTAGGTCCCGACAGCTACGAGCAGTACTTC
>TRBV12-3/TRBV12-4|TRBJ1-2|-|-
CASITQDIPGYTF
TGTGCCAGCATTACACAGGATATTCCTGGCTACACCTTC
>TRBV20-1|TRBJ1-2|-|-
CSAPRTQQSGYTF
TGCAGTGCTCCCCGGACTCAACAGAGTGGCTACACCTTC
>TRBV2|TRBJ1-5|-|few
CASNRERGNQPQHF
TGTGCCAGCAACCGAGAACGCGGGAATCAGCCCCAGCATTTT
>TRBV3-1|TRBJ2-7|TRBD1|-
CASSQTRDRGRYEQYF
TGTGCCAGCAGCCAAACCCGGGACAGGGGGCGTTACGAGCAGTACTTC
>TRBV20-1|TRBJ2-3|-|-
CSARQGGGPDTQYF
TGCAGTGCTCGACAGGGAGGAGGCCCAGATACGCAGTATTTT
>TRBV10-1|TRBJ2-4|-|few
CASSESPGAKNIQYF
TGCGCCAGCAGTGAGTCTCCGGGGGCCAAAAACATTCAGTACTTC
>TRBV3-1|TRBJ2-1|TRBD2|-
CASSQDSASGNNEQFF
TGTGCCAGCAGCCAAGATTCGGCTAGCGGGAACAATGAGCAGTTCTTC
>TRBV20-1|TRBJ2-7|TRBD2|-
CSASGRAKDYEQYF
TGCAGTGCTAGCGGGAGGGCCAAAGACTACGAGCAGTACTTC
>TRBV9|TRBJ1-6|-|-
CTSSVAGSPLHF
TGTACCAGCAGCGTAGCGGGGTCACCCCTCCACTTT
>TRBV7-2|TRBJ2-7|TRBD1|-
CASSLPGTGSSYEQYF
TGTGCCAGCAGCTTGCCCGGGACAGGGAGTTCCTACGAGCAGTACTTC
>TRBV29-1|TRBJ2-7|-|-
CSVAERSVYEQYF
TGCAGCGTTGCAGAGCGGAGCGTCTACGAGCAGTACTTC
>TRBV29-1|TRBJ2-2|TRBD1|-
CSVVLDRVNTGELFF
TGCAGCGTTGTCCTGGACAGGGTGAACACCGGGGAGCTGTTTTTT
>TRBV20-1|TRBJ2-3|TRBD2|-
CSASFGLGFPGTDTQYF
TGCAGTGCTAGCTTCGGACTAGGCTTCCCGGGCACAGATACGCAGTATTTT
>TRBV7-9|TRBJ2-5|-|few
CASSLKGSLKETQYF
TGTGCCAGCAGCTTAAAAGGGTCCCTAAAAGAGACCCAGTACTTC
>TRBV20-1|TRBJ1-5|-|-
CSASTAGNSNQPQHF
TGCAGTGCTAGTACGGCAGGGAATAGCAATCAGCCCCAGCATTTT
>TRBV7-2|TRBJ2-2|-|few
CASSPRPAGELFF
TGTGCCAGCAGCCCACGACCGGCCGGGGAGCTGTTTTTT
>TRBV11-1|TRBJ2-1|TRBD1|many
CASSLYGQGGNEQFF
TGTGCCAGCAGCTTATACGGACAGGGGGGCAATGAGCAGTTCTTC
>TRBV29-1|TRBJ2-5|-|-
CSVGLGETQYF
TGCAGCGTGGGTTTAGGAGAGACCCAGTACTTC
>TRBV24-1|TRBJ2-5|-|-
CATSEPLETQYF
TGTGCCACCAGTGAACCTCTGGAGACCCAGTACTTC
>TRBV7-9|TRBJ2-1|-|-
CASSPLRREQFF
TGTGCCAGCAGCCCCCTGAGGCGAGAGCAGTTCTTC
>TRBV7-2|TRBJ2-7|-|-
CASRPGFPYEQYF
TGTGCCAGCAGGCCGGGATTCCCCTACGAGCAGTACTTC
>TRBV20-1|TRBJ2-7|-|-
CSARDGASPYEQYF
TGCAGTGCTAGAGATGGGGCTAGCCCCTACGAGCAGTACTTC
>TRBV10-3|TRBJ1-2|-|-
CAIAHPEVRYGYTF
TGTGCCATCGCCCACCCCGAGGTGCGCTATGGCTACACCTTC
>TRBV10-3|TRBJ2-1|TRBD2|few
CAVKAGGPDEQFF
TGTGCCGTGAAAGCGGGAGGGCCGGATGAGCAGTTCTTC
>TRBV7-8|TRBJ2-5|-|few
CASSPQARGWETQYF
TGTGCCAGCAGCCCCCAGGCTAGAGGGTGGGAGACCCAGTACTTC
>TRBV15|TRBJ2-1|TRBD2|-
CATSRNKAGAGHNEQFF
TGTGCCACCAGCAGAAATAAAGCGGGAGCGGGGCACAATGAGCAGTTCTTC
>TRBV28|TRBJ1-2|TRBD1|once
CASSLFQGVHGYTF
TGTGCCAGCAGTTTATTCCAGGGGGTTCATGGCTACACCTTC
>TRBV7-8|TRBJ2-2|-|-
CASSSGTLEKTGELFF
TGTGCCAGCAGCTCTGGGACTTTAGAAAAGACCGGGGAGCTGTTTTTT
>TRBV5-4|TRBJ2-3|-|-
CASSSQGPNTDTQYF
TGTGCCAGCAGCTCACAGGGTCCTAACACAGATACGCAGTATTTT
>TRBV7-3|TRBJ2-3|-|-
CASSLQGGSTDTQYF
TGTGCCAGCAGCCTTCAGGGTGGGAGCACAGATACGCAGTATTTT
>TRBV20-1|TRBJ2-3|TRBD2|few
CSASPLSGRAPDTQYF
TGCAGTGCTAGTCCCCTTAGCGGGAGGGCCCCAGATACGCAGTATTTT
>TRBV3-1|TRBJ2-7|-|-
CACSLGQDYYEQYF
TGTGCCTGCAGCCTCGGACAGGACTACTATGAGCAGTACTTC
>TRBV6-2/TRBV6-3|TRBJ2-1|-|few
CASSRVSNEQFF
TGTGCCAGCAGTCGGGTTTCCAATGAGCAGTTCTTC
>TRBV5-4|TRBJ2-7|TRBD2|few
CASSPGPTSGSWDEQYF
TGTGCCAGCAGCCCGGGGCCGACTAGCGGGAGTTGGGACGAGCAGTACTTC
>TRBV7-8|TRBJ1-2|TRBD1|few
CASSLPGTGTRSNYGYTF
TGTGCCAGCAGCCTCCCCGGGACAGGGACCAGATCTAACTATGGCTACACCTTC
>TRBV20-1|TRBJ1-4|-|-
CSAIQGSGEKLFF
TGCAGTGCTATACAGGGTTCGGGCGAAAAACTGTTTTTT
>TRBV28|TRBJ2-2|-|once
CASSASGTNSGELFF
TGTGCCAGCAGTGCTTCCGGGACCAACTCCGGGGAGCTGTTTTTT
>TRBV20-1|TRBJ2-4|-|once
CSATHPASRTQYF
TGCAGTGCTACCCACCCGGCGAGCAGAACGCAGTACTTC
>TRBV18|TRBJ2-5|-|-
CASSPAAETQYF
TGTGCCAGCTCACCAGCCGCCGAGACCCAGTACTTC
>TRBV12-3/TRBV12-4|TRBJ2-1|-|-
CASRYAPSLRDNEQFF
TGTGCCAGCAGATACGCCCCTAGCCTCCGGGACAATGAGCAGTTCTTC
>TRBV11-2|TRBJ1-1|-|-
CASSLGQVWSTEAFF
TGTGCCAGCAGCTTAGGACAGGTCTGGAGCACTGAAGCTTTCTTT